The 14 T cell receptor beta chains listed next were all sequenced from one sample in a study of molecular identifiers for immune sequencing clone quantification. MiXCR was run by TCRdb on the PCR reads, yielding one entry per CDR3 protein. The sample carries approximately 500,000 distinct CDR3 sequences, about 25% recorded once. Sequencing was done on a sample of naive CD8+ T cells from blood, with Jurkat cell RNA spiked in. Subset: FACS-sorted CD8+CD4-CCR7+CD45RA+ naive T cells. The receptors shown here come from a human donor in good health. Some libraries in this study had Jurkat cell RNA spiked in.

The chain couples TRBV18 to TRBJ2-3; TRBD1 matches 8 bases. The CDR3 runs 16 residues. The V segment lost 3 bases and the J segment 0 bases; nucleotides outside the gene matches: 5. CDR1 is KGHSH and CDR2 is LQKENI in the germline V gene. The CDR3 DNA follows: TGTGCCAGCTCACCGCCTCAGGGGGCTAGCACAGATACGCAGTATTTT. Amino acids: CASSPPQGASTDTQYF.

The rearrangement joins TRBV20-1 to TRBJ2-7, with a possible D match to TRBD2 (5 bases). This CDR3 spans 13 amino acids. V dropped 6 bases and J dropped 4 bases, with 16 bases sitting between them. Germline V lookup: CDR1 DFQATT, CDR2 SNEGSKA (reference sequence). CDR3: CSASDFSNYEQYF. The CDR3 region has the DNA TGCAGTGCCTCGGACTTCTCTAATTACGAGCAGTACTTC.

Comment on this clonotype: The final CDR3 position lacks the conserved phenylalanine or tryptophan, pointing to a likely read error. This chain's CDR3 is CASSLAGSYNEQFS. CDR3 in DNA: TGCGCCAGCAGCTTGGCGGGGTCCTACAATGAGCAGTTCTCC. The J gene is TRBJ2-1, the V gene TRBV5-1; possibly TRBD2 for D (5 bases). V gave up 0 bases and J gave up 1 base, with 5 bases separating them. CDR3 length: 14 amino acids. The germline V gene has CDR1 SGHRS and CDR2 YFSETQ.

Points on this clonotype: A single base separates this from a much larger clone, so it may be a read error. The chain links TRBV7-6 to TRBJ2-1; no clear D. CDR3 length: 15 residues. Germline-derived CDR1 and CDR2 are SGHVS and FNYEAQ. The CDR3 nucleotides are TGTGCCAGCAGCTACGGGTCCTACGGAAACAATGGGCAGTTCTTC. Protein product: CASSYGSYGNNGQFF.

J is TRBJ2-7 and V is TRBV12-3 or TRBV12-4, with a tentative D call TRBD1 (6 bases). The CDR3 consists of 16 residues. Trimming pared 6 bases from V and 2 bases from J, leaving 20 bases between. The DNA of the CDR3 is TGTGCCAGCAGGTTCGGCGAAGACAGGCGACCCTACGAGCAGTACTTC. It encodes CASRFGEDRRPYEQYF.

This clonotype was detected ten times or more. V gene TRBV4-1 combines with J gene TRBJ1-2; no clear D. CDR3 size: 15 residues. CDR1 and CDR2 (germline): MGHRA, YSYEKL. V lost 1 base to trimming and J lost 5 bases, with 14 bases between them. CDR3 region: CASSQGSADLYGYTF. As DNA, the CDR3 is TGCGCCAGCAGCCAAGGATCGGCAGATTTATATGGCTACACCTTC.

This clonotype showed up many times. CDR3 residues: CASSLDGRMNTEAFF. In DNA, the CDR3 is TGTGCCAGCAGCTTAGACGGACGGATGAACACTGAAGCTTTCTTT. V usage is TRBV7-8 and J usage is TRBJ1-1; D is undetermined. The V gene lost 1 base and the J gene lost 0 bases, with 9 bases spanning the gap. The CDR3 runs to 15 residues. The germline CDR1 and CDR2 sequences are SGHVS and FQNEAQ.

V is TRBV6-2 or TRBV6-3 and J is TRBJ2-3; 11 bases match TRBD2. CDR3 length: 15 amino acids. CDR1 is MNHEY and CDR2 is SVGEGT in the germline V gene. Losses at the gene ends were 8 bases for V and 2 bases for J; bases not matched to a gene: 6. Here the CDR3 reads CASCSGGVYTDTQYF. In DNA form, the CDR3 reads TGTGCCAGCTGTAGCGGGGGGGTGTACACAGATACGCAGTATTTT.

Many counts were recorded for this clonotype. The J gene is TRBJ2-3, the V gene TRBV6-2 or TRBV6-3; weak D call: TRBD2 (6 bases). Germline loops: CDR1 MNHEY, CDR2 SVGEGT. The CDR3 has 14 amino acids. V gave up 6 bases and J gave up 2 bases, with 12 bases separating them. The CDR3, as DNA: TGTGCCAGCAGCAGACTAGAACCCACAGATACGCAGTATTTT. Translating it yields CASSRLEPTDTQYF.

V and J are TRBV19 and TRBJ2-2; D is uncertain. This CDR3 region has 14 residues. V was trimmed by 3 bases and J by 6 bases, leaving 11 bases between them. CDR1 and CDR2 (germline): LNHDA, SQIVND (reference sequence). The CDR3 here is CASSIGYSAGELFF. As DNA, the CDR3 is TGTGCCAGTAGTATTGGCTATAGTGCCGGGGAGCTGTTTTTT.

This clonotype was observed a few times. CDR3 protein: CASCGLAGARGELFF. In DNA, the CDR3 is TGTGCCAGCTGCGGACTAGCGGGAGCCCGCGGGGAGCTGTTTTTT. This rearrangement joins TRBV7-9 to TRBJ2-2, with 13 bases matching TRBD2. The CDR3 spans 15 residues. V trimming: 8 bases; J trimming: 7 bases; junction bases outside the gene matches: 7. Germline CDR1 is SEHNR and CDR2 is FQNEAQ (reference sequence).

This clonotype was seen repeatedly, ten times or more. The chain combines TRBV12-3 or TRBV12-4 with TRBJ1-4, with a tentative D call TRBD1 (5 bases). V lost 5 bases and J 0 bases, leaving 16 bases between the germline ends. The CDR3 runs 17 residues. In DNA form, the CDR3 reads TGTGCCAGCAGTCTTACGGAGGGGATAGCAACTAATGAAAAACTGTTTTTT. This codes for CASSLTEGIATNEKLFF.

The rearrangement links TRBV7-6 to TRBJ2-3; 9 bases line up with TRBD1. The CDR3 has 17 amino acids. V gave up 5 bases and J gave up 2 bases; unmatched junction bases: 11. Germline V CDR1 and CDR2: SGHVS, FNYEAQ. The CDR3 DNA sequence: TGTGCCAGCAGCCAGACACCGGGACAGGGAAACACAGATACGCAGTATTTT. Translated, it gives CASSQTPGQGNTDTQYF.

Only a few counts were recorded for this clonotype. This sequence joins TRBV7-6 and TRBJ1-2; tentatively, D is TRBD1 (6 bases). Germline lookup yields CDR1 SGHVS and CDR2 FNYEAQ. V was shortened by 6 bases and J by 5 bases, with 10 bases between the two germline ends. This CDR3 contains 12 residues. CDR3 loop: CASSDRLYGYTF. CDR3 DNA sequence: TGTGCCAGCAGTGACAGGTTGTATGGCTACACCTTC.